This entry lists 20 T cell receptor beta chains sequenced from one sample in a study of follicular helper T cells after annual influenza vaccination. Clones were read by immunoSEQ multiplex PCR, and TCRdb kept only the in-frame ones, dropping some. The data show several thousand clones, roughly 83% seen once. Regarding time point: 2014-2015 season, 7 days after vaccination. This material consisted of CXCR5+ CD38- circulating T follicular helper cells from blood, taken 7 days after influenza vaccination. Noted subset: circulating Tfh, non-naive CD4+CXCR5+PD-1+ (ICOS+CD38+ or ICOS-CD38-). The receptor set was obtained from an adult who received the influenza vaccine.

The V call is TRBV20-1, the J call TRBJ2-7; 7 nucleotides line up with TRBD1. Germline-derived CDR1 and CDR2 are DFQATT and SNEGSKA (reference sequence). This CDR3 region has 11 residues. The ends lost 5 bases at V and 3 bases at J; junction bases unmatched: 1. This CDR3 reads CSARDSYEQYF. Written as DNA, the CDR3 is TGCAGTGCTCGGGACAGCTACGAGCAGTACTTC.

V is TRBV19 and J is TRBJ1-1; D is uncertain. With 7 bases removed from V and 4 bases from J, the gap between germline ends came to 19 bases. This CDR3 is built from 15 residues. Germline lookup yields CDR1 LNHDA and CDR2 SQIVND (reference sequence). The chain's CDR3 is CASIESSGRSTEAFF. Written as DNA, the CDR3 is TGTGCCAGTATCGAATCGAGTGGTAGGAGCACTGAAGCTTTCTTT.

This rearrangement joins TRBV7-2 to TRBJ1-5; D possibly corresponds to TRBD1 (5 bases). The CDR3 has 13 amino acids. Germline values: CDR1 SGHTA, CDR2 FQGNSA. V dropped 5 bases and J dropped 4 bases, with 9 bases sitting between them. This CDR3 reads CASSHDRNQPQHF. Here the CDR3 DNA reads TGTGCCAGCAGCCACGACAGAAATCAGCCCCAGCATTTT.

V usage is TRBV5-5 and J usage is TRBJ2-3, with D uncertain. The CDR3 has 14 amino acids. V was pared by 4 bases and J by 4 bases, with 13 bases between. The germline CDR1 and CDR2 sequences are SGHKS and YYEKEE (reference sequence). This chain's CDR3 is CASSLIRSADTQYF. The CDR3 DNA reads as TGTGCCAGCAGCCTTATTCGGTCGGCAGATACGCAGTATTTT.

This rearrangement joins TRBV9 to TRBJ2-5; possible D gene TRBD2, 6 bases. The CDR3 has 14 amino acids. V shed 4 bases and J shed 4 bases, with 14 bases lying between them. The germline V gene encodes CDR1 SGDLS and CDR2 YYNGEE. The DNA for the CDR3 is TGTGCCAGCAGCTTAACCGGGACTGCAGAGACCCAGTACTTC. Protein: CASSLTGTAETQYF.

CDR3 region: CASSGVTRGTQYF. CDR3 DNA sequence: TGTGCCAGCAGCGGAGTAACCAGGGGGACCCAGTACTTC. The chain combines TRBV5-8 with TRBJ2-5; tentatively, D is TRBD1 (6 bases). CDR3 length: 13 residues. Trimming cost V 4 bases and J 7 bases, with 14 bases left between them. Germline CDR1 SGHTS, CDR2 YDEGEE. Full variable domain (missing parts from reference TRBV5-8 and TRBJ2-5): EAGVTQSPTHLIKTRGQQATLRCSPISGHTSVYWYQQALGLGLQFLLWYDEGEERNRGNFPPRFSGRQFPNYSSELNVNALELEDSALYLCASSGVTRGTQYFGPGTRLLVL.

The chain carries TRBV6-1 and TRBJ1-2; D gene uncertain. The CDR3 extends over 11 amino acids. V dropped 5 bases and J dropped 7 bases, with 8 bases sitting between them. Germline CDR1 is MNHNS and CDR2 is SASEGT. The CDR3 sequence is CASSYRGGYTF. The DNA for the CDR3 is TGTGCCAGCAGTTACCGAGGTGGCTACACCTTC.

J is TRBJ2-7 and V is TRBV28; TRBD1 matches 9 bases. Per germline, CDR1 MDHEN and CDR2 SYDVKM. J was trimmed by 3 bases and V by 6 bases; bases with no gene match: 9. The CDR3 totals 15 residues. In nucleotides, the CDR3 is TGTGCCAGCAGGGATGACAGGGGGGGATTCTACGAGCAGTACTTC. Encoded protein: CASRDDRGGFYEQYF.

The rearrangement links TRBV20-1 to TRBJ2-3; a possible D gene is TRBD1 (5 bases). This CDR3 comprises 11 residues. Germline V CDR1 and CDR2: DFQATT, SNEGSKA (reference sequence). V was pared by 5 bases and J by 4 bases, with 7 bases between. The CDR3 protein is CSAAQADTQYF. The CDR3 region has the DNA TGCAGTGCTGCACAGGCAGATACGCAGTATTTT.

The chain joins TRBV28 to TRBJ1-4; TRBD1 matches at 9 bases. V shed 4 bases, J shed 5 bases, and the junction held 8 bases outside the gene matches. There are 16 residues in the CDR3. Germline V gives CDR1 MDHEN, CDR2 SYDVKM. CDR3 nucleotides: TGTGCCAGCAGTTACCCCTCGGACAGGGGAAATGAAAAACTGTTTTTT. This encodes CASSYPSDRGNEKLFF.

The chain carries TRBV19 and TRBJ2-5; D is perhaps TRBD1 (5 bases). Germline CDR1 reads LNHDA; CDR2 reads SQIVND (reference sequence). CDR3 length equals 14 residues. The V end was cut by 3 bases, the J end by 1 base, with 9 bases between. The CDR3: CASSMGQTQETQYF. CDR3 DNA sequence: TGTGCCAGTAGTATGGGGCAGACCCAAGAGACCCAGTACTTC.

This clone was seen only a few times. The gene calls are TRBV19 and TRBJ1-5, with 9 bases fitting TRBD1. CDR3 length: 15 residues. Germline V CDR1 and CDR2: LNHDA, SQIVND (reference sequence). V lost 7 bases, J lost 6 bases, and 10 bases stayed unmatched. The DNA of the CDR3 is TGTGCCAGTACCTTGACAGGGGGGCAGCGTCAGCCCCAGCATTTT. Protein: CASTLTGGQRQPQHF.

As regards this clone: One junction end does not reproduce the germline sequence, and a read error may be involved. V usage is TRBV11-2 and J usage is TRBJ2-7; D is unresolved. The CDR3 length is 13 residues. Germline assignment: CDR1 SGHAT and CDR2 FQNNGV. DNA of the CDR3: TGTGCCAGCAGCTTAGGTTGGGGTGCGAACAGTAGGTTC. Amino acid sequence: CASSLGWGANSRF.

The J gene is TRBJ1-1, the V gene TRBV11-2; 9 nucleotides match TRBD1. V lost 5 bases to trimming and J lost 6 bases; unmatched junction nucleotides: 10. This CDR3 region has 15 residues. CDR1 is SGHAT and CDR2 is FQNNGV in the germline V gene. CDR3 sequence reads: CASSPGGQGFPEAFF. CDR3 bases: TGTGCCAGCAGCCCCGGCGGACAGGGGTTCCCTGAAGCTTTCTTT.

The J gene is TRBJ2-5, the V gene TRBV5-1; D is uncertain. Germline CDR1 is SGHRS and CDR2 is YFSETQ. The CDR3 contains 13 residues. Trimming removed 0 bases at V and 2 bases at J, with 5 bases between. The CDR3 DNA reads TGCGCCAGCAGCTTGGAAAGACAAGAGACCCAGTACTTC. Its translation: CASSLERQETQYF.

This chain uses TRBV10-2 with TRBJ1-6, with D possibly matching TRBD1 (6 bases). The CDR3 has 13 amino acids. Germline loops: CDR1 WSHSY, CDR2 SAAADI. The ends were cut back, 6 bases at V and 7 bases at J, with 10 bases in the middle. The CDR3 DNA reads as TGCGCCAGCAGAGGACAGCAAAATTCACCCCTCCACTTT. As protein: CASRGQQNSPLHF.

V is TRBV7-9 and J is TRBJ2-1; 15 nucleotides line up with TRBD2. The ends lost 5 bases at V and 4 bases at J; junction bases unmatched: 6. The CDR3 covers 17 residues. Germline loops: CDR1 SEHNR, CDR2 FQNEAQ (reference sequence). The DNA for the CDR3 is TGTGCCAGCAGCCCTACTGGACTAGCGGGGGGGTACAATGAGCAGTTCTTC. Its translation is CASSPTGLAGGYNEQFF.

This chain uses TRBV27 with TRBJ2-7; D possibly matches TRBD1 or TRBD2 (5 bases each). Germline CDR1 is MNHEY and CDR2 is SMNVEV (reference sequence). The CDR3 contains 13 residues. V lost 8 bases, J lost 1 base, and 12 bases lay in between. The CDR3 bases are TGTGCCAGCCGAGGGGATCGTTCCTACGAGCAGTACTTC. Its protein product is CASRGDRSYEQYF.

This clone was seen a handful of times. The rearrangement joins TRBV7-2 to TRBJ2-7; 7 positions match TRBD2. This CDR3 spans 15 amino acids. The germline gives CDR1 SGHTA, CDR2 FQGNSA. The junction had 5 bases not matched to a gene; V was cut back by 1 base and J by 2 bases. The CDR3 loop reads CASSLVLAEAYEQYF. The CDR3 DNA is TGTGCCAGCAGCTTAGTCCTAGCGGAGGCCTACGAGCAGTACTTC.

The chain couples TRBV5-1 to TRBJ2-5; TRBD2 is a possible D gene (6 bases). Per germline, CDR1 SGHRS and CDR2 YFSETQ. Deletions cut 1 base from V and 3 bases from J, with 13 bases between. CDR3 length: 15 amino acids. Here the CDR3 reads CASSLMDGGKETQYF. The CDR3 DNA follows: TGCGCCAGCAGCTTGATGGACGGGGGAAAAGAGACCCAGTACTTC.